Sequencing of this T cell receptor (beta chain) was carried out in a study of OX40 agonist ivuxolimab in advanced cancers. Study-wide context: At doses from 0.01 to 10 mg/kg, patients were given intravenous ivuxolimab every 2 weeks. Points from the study as a whole: Antigens targeted by the expanded peripheral T cells were not determined.

Germline V gene lookup returns CDR1 SGHRS and CDR2 YFSETQ. The V segment lost 5 bases and the J segment 3 bases; nucleotides outside the gene matches: 12. This CDR3 is 16 amino acids long. TCRdb's copy holds only in-frame clones and misses some; the assay was immunoSEQ multiplex PCR. The table includes about 62,000 clones, roughly 87% detected once. A note on this clone: No antigen is known for it.

Sampling of blood occurred at baseline, cycle 4 day 1, and cycle 7 day 1. V usage is TRBV5-1 and J usage is TRBJ2-7, with 9 bases matching TRBD1. The sample here was CD4+ or CD8+ T cells sorted from blood, taken in a trial of the OX40 agonist ivuxolimab. This clonotype was obtained from an adult with an advanced solid tumor such as melanoma, head and neck, liver or kidney cancer. The CDR3 loop reads CASRSGTGGLDYEQYF. CDR3 DNA sequence: TGCGCCAGCAGATCGGGAACAGGGGGCCTCGACTACGAGCAGTACTTC.